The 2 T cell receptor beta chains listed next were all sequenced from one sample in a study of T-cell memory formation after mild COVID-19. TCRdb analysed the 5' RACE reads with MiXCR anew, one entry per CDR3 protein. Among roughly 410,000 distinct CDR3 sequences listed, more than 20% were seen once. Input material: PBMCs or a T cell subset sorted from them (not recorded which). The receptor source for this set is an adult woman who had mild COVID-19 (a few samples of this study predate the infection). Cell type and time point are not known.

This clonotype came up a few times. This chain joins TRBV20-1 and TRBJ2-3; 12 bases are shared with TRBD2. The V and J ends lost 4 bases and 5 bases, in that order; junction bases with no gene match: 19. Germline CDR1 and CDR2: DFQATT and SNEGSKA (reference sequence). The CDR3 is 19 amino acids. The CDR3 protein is CSATPLLAGGQPRIDTQYF. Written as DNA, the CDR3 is TGCAGTGCTACCCCCCTCCTAGCGGGGGGGCAACCGCGGATAGATACGCAGTATTTT.

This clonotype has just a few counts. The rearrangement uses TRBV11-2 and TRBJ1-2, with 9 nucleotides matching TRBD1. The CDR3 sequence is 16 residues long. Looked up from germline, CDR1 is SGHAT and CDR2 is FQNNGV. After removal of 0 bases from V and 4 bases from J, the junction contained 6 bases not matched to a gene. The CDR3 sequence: CASSLDAGTGPYGYTF. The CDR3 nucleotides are TGTGCCAGCAGCTTAGACGCCGGGACAGGGCCCTATGGCTACACCTTC.